This T cell receptor (beta chain) came from a study of cytomegalovirus exposure and HLA in healthy donors. Study-level points and caveats: Later analysis showed most CMV-associated TCR beta chains appearing HLA-restricted. It emerged from a later analysis that several of the most significant clusters appeared to be linked to common viral pathogens. TCR beta chains numbering under 200 were designated cytomegalovirus-associated.

Comments on this clone: Its target is unknown.

CDR1 is MRHNA and CDR2 is SNTAGT in the germline V gene. V trimming: 6 bases; J trimming: 1 base; junction bases outside the gene matches: 4. The CDR3 is made up of 15 amino acids. These donors counted as nominally healthy when sampled, but unrecorded immune exposures were likely. The study ran its PCR with 60 Vbeta and 13 Jbeta primers. TCRdb's copy holds only in-frame clones and misses some; the assay was immunoSEQ multiplex PCR. The sample has approximately 100,000 clones, roughly four fifths seen once. The TCR sequence derives from a man between 50 and 59 years old in good health and CMV-seronegative. Sequenced sample: PBMCs. V is TRBV6-4 and J is TRBJ2-2, with 8 nucleotides matching TRBD1. CDR3 region: CASSPGTGNTGELFF. Here the CDR3 DNA reads TGTGCCAGCAGCCCCGGGACAGGGAACACCGGGGAGCTGTTTTTT.